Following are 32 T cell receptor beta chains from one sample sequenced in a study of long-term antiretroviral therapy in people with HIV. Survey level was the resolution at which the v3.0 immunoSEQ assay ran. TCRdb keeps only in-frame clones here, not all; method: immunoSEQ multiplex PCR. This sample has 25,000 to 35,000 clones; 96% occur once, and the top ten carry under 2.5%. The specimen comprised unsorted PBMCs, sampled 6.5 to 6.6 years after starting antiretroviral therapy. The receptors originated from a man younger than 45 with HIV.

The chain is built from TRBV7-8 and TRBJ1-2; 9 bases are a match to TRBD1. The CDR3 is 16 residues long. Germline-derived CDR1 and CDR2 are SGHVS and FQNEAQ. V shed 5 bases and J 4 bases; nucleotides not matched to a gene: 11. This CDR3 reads CASSLRDREGGYGYTF. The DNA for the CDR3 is TGTGCCAGCAGCCTCCGGGACAGGGAAGGAGGCTATGGCTACACCTTC.

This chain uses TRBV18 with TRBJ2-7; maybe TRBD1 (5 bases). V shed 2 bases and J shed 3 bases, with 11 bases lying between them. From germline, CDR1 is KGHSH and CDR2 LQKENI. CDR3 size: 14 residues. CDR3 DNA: TGTGCCAGCTCACCAGGACATATAAACTACGAGCAGTACTTC. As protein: CASSPGHINYEQYF.

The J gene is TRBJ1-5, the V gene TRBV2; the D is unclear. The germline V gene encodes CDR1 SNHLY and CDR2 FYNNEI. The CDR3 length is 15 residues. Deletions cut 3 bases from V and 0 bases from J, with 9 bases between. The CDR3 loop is CASSEFTDSNQPQHF. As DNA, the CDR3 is TGTGCCAGCAGTGAGTTCACGGATAGCAATCAGCCCCAGCATTTT.

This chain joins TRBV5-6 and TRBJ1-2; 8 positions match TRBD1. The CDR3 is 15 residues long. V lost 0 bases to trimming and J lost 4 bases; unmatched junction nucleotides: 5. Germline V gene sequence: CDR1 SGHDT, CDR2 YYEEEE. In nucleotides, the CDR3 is TGTGCCAGCAGCTTGGTGCTACAGGGGGGCTATGGCTACACCTTC. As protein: CASSLVLQGGYGYTF.

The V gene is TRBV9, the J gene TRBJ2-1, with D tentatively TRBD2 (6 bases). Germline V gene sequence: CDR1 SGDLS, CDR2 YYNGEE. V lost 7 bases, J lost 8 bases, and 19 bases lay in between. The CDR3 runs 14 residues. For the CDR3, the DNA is TGTGCCAGCGGTCTGGGGGGACCCGGGGATGAGCAGTTCTTC. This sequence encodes CASGLGGPGDEQFF.

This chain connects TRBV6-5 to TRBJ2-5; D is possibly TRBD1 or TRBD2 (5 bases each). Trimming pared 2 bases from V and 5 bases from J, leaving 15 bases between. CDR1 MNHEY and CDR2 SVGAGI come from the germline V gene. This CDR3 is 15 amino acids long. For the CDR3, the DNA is TGTGCCAGCAGTTACGGCCTGGGGGTGGGGGAGACCCAGTACTTC. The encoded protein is CASSYGLGVGETQYF.

The CDR3 sequence: CASRDIRDREDTQYF. CDR3 nucleotides: TGTGCCAGCAGGGACATCAGGGACCGTGAAGATACGCAGTATTTT. J is TRBJ2-3 and V is TRBV7-3, with D perhaps matching TRBD1 or TRBD2 (5 bases each). CDR3 length equals 15 residues. V gave up 6 bases and J gave up 5 bases, with 18 bases separating them. Germline V gene lookup returns CDR1 SGHTA and CDR2 FQGTGA.

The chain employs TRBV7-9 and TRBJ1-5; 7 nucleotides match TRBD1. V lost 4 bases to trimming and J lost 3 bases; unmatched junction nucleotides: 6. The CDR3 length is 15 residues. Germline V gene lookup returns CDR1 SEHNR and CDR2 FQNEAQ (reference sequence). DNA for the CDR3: TGTGCCAGCAGCTCCCAGGGGGGGCTCAATCAGCCCCAGCATTTT. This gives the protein CASSSQGGLNQPQHF.

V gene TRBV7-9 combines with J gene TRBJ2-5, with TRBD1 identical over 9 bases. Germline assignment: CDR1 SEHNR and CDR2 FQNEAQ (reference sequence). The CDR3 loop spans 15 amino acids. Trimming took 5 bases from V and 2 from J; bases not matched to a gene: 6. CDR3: CASSADRGGQETQYF. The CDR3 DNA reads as TGTGCCAGCAGCGCGGACAGGGGAGGGCAAGAGACCCAGTACTTC.

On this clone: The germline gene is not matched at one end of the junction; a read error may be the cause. CDR3 loop: CASSALSGPNNEQFF. The CDR3 coding sequence is TGTGCTAGCAGCGCCCTAAGCGGGCCCAACAATGAGCAGTTCTTC. The chain recombines TRBV7-7 with TRBJ2-1, with D tentatively TRBD2 (6 bases). Germline V lookup: CDR1 SSHAT, CDR2 FNYEAQ (reference sequence). The CDR3 consists of 15 residues. The full variable domain, rest sourced from reference TRBV7-7 and TRBJ2-1, is GAGVSQSPRYKVTKRGQDVTLRCDPISSHATLYWYQQALGQGPEFLTYFNYEAQPDKSGLPSDRFSAERPEGSISTLTIQRTEQRDSAMYRCASSALSGPNNEQFFGPGTRLTVL.

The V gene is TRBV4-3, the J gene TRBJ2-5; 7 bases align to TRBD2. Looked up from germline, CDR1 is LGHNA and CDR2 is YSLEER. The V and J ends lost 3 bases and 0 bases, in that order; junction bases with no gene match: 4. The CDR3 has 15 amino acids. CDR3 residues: CASSQGGRYQETQYF. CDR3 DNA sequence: TGCGCCAGCAGCCAGGGGGGGAGGTACCAAGAGACCCAGTACTTC.

The DNA of the CDR3 is TGTGCCAGCTCACCAAACAGGGTGGATACGCAGTATTTT. This gives the protein CASSPNRVDTQYF. This sequence joins TRBV18 and TRBJ2-3, with D possibly being TRBD1 (6 bases). V lost 2 bases and J 6 bases, leaving 9 bases between the germline ends. This CDR3 is 13 amino acids long. Per germline, CDR1 KGHSH and CDR2 LQKENI.

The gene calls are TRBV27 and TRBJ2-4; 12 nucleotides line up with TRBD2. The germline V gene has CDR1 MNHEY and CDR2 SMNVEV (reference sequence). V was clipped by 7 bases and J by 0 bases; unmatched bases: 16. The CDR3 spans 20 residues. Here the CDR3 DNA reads TGTGCCAGCACATACCCGACCGGGACTAGCGGGCCCGTAGCCAAAAACATTCAGTACTTC. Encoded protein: CASTYPTGTSGPVAKNIQYF.

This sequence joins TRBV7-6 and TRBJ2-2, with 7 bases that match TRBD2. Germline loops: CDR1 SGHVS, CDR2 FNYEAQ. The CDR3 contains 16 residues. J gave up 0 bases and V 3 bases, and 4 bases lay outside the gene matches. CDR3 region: CASSFGGVPNTGELFF. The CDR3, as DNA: TGTGCCAGCAGCTTTGGGGGGGTACCGAACACCGGGGAGCTGTTTTTT.

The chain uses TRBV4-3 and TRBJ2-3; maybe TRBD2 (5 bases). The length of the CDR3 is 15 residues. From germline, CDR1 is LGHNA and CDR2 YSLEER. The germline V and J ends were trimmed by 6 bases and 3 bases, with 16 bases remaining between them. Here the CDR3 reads CASSLAGIRTDTQYF. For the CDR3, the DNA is TGCGCCAGCAGTCTAGCCGGGATTAGGACAGATACGCAGTATTTT.

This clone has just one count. The CDR3 DNA reads as TGTGCCAGCAGTTACTCCCTCGACAGGGGAGAGACCCAGTACTTC. Encoded protein: CASSYSLDRGETQYF. J is TRBJ2-5 and V is TRBV6-5; 8 nucleotides align to TRBD1. CDR1 and CDR2 (germline): MNHEY, SVGAGI. The CDR3 totals 15 residues. Trimming at V came to 0 bases and at J to 4 bases, leaving 4 bases not matched to a gene.

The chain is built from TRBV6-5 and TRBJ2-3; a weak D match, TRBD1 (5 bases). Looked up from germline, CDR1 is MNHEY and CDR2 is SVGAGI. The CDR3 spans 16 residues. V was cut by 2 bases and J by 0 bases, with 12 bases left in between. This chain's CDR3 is CASSYGGQPSTDTQYF. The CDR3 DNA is TGTGCCAGCAGTTACGGCGGACAACCTAGCACAGATACGCAGTATTTT.

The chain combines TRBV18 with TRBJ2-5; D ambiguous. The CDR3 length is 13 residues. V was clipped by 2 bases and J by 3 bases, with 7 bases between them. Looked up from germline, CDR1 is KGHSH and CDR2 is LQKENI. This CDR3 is CASSPYGEETQYF. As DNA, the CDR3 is TGTGCCAGCTCACCATACGGAGAAGAGACCCAGTACTTC.

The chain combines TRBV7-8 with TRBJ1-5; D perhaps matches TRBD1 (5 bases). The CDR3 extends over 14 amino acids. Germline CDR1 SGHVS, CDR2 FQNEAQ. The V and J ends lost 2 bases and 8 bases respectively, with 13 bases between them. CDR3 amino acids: CASSLLAGREPQHF. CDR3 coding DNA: TGTGCCAGCAGCTTACTCGCAGGGAGGGAGCCCCAGCATTTT.

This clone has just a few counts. For the CDR3, the DNA is TGTGCCAGCAGCTTAAACCCCCTCCACTTT. Translating gives CASSLNPLHF. The chain uses TRBV7-9 and TRBJ1-6; D is uncertain. The CDR3 sequence is 10 residues long. V was pared by 2 bases and J by 13 bases, with 3 bases between. The germline V gene encodes CDR1 SEHNR and CDR2 FQNEAQ (reference sequence).

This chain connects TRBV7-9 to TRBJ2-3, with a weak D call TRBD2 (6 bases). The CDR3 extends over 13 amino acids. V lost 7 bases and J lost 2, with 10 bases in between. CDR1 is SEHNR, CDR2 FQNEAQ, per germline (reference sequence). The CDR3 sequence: CASTGETTDTQYF. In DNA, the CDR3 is TGTGCCAGCACGGGGGAGACCACAGATACGCAGTATTTT.

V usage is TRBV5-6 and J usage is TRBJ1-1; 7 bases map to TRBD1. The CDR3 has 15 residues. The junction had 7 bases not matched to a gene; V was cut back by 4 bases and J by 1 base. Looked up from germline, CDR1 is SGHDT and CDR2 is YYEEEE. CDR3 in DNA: TGTGCCAGCAGCACCCAGGGGGAGCCGAACACTGAAGCTTTCTTT. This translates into CASSTQGEPNTEAFF.

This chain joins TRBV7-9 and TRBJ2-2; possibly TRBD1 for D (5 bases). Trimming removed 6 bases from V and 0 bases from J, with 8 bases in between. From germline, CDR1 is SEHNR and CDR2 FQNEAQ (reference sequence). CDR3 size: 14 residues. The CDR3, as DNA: TGTGCCAGCAGTTGGGGCCCGAACACCGGGGAGCTGTTTTTT. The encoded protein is CASSWGPNTGELFF.

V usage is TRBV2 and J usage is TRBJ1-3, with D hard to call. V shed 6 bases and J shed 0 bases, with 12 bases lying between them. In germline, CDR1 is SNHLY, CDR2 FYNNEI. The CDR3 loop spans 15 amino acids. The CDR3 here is CASSATVTSGNTIYF. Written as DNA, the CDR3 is TGTGCCAGCAGCGCCACCGTGACCTCTGGAAACACCATATATTTT.

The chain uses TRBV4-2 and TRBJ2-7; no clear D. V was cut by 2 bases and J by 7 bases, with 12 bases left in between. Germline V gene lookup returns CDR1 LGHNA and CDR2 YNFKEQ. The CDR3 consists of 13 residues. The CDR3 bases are TGTGCCAGCAGCCAATATCCCAGCAGGGAGCAGTACTTC. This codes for CASSQYPSREQYF.

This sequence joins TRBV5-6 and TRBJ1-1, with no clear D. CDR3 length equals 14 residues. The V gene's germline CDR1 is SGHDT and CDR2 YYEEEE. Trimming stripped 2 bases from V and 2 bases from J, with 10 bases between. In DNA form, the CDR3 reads TGTGCCAGCAGCTTTTTTAACGAAAACACTGAAGCTTTCTTT. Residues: CASSFFNENTEAFF.

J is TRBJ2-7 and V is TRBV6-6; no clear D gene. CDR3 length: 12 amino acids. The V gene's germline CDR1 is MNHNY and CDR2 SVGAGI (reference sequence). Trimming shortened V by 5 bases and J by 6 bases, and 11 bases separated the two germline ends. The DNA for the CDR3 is TGTGCCAGCAGTAAATATCGCCTCGAGCAGTACTTC. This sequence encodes CASSKYRLEQYF.

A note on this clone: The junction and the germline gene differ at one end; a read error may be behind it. Here the CDR3 reads CASSLALGRTYEQYF. CDR3 DNA: TGTGCTAGCAGCTTAGCTCTGGGTCGTACCTACGAGCAGTACTTC. The chain has TRBV7-7 and TRBJ2-7; D is undetermined. Germline loops: CDR1 SSHAT, CDR2 FNYEAQ (reference sequence). The CDR3 covers 15 residues.

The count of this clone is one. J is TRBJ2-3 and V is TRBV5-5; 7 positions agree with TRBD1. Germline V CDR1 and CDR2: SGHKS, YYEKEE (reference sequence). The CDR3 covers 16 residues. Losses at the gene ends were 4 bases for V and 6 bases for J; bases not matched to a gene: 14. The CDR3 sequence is CASSEQGLHEFDTQYF. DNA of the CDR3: TGTGCCAGCAGCGAACAGGGGCTACATGAGTTCGATACGCAGTATTTT.

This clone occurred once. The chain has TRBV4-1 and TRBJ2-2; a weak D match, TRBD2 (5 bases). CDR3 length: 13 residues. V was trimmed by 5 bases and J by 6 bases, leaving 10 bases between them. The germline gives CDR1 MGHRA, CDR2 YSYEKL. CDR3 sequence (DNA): TGCGCCAGCAGCGGGCGCGGGCCCGGGGAGCTGTTTTTT. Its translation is CASSGRGPGELFF.

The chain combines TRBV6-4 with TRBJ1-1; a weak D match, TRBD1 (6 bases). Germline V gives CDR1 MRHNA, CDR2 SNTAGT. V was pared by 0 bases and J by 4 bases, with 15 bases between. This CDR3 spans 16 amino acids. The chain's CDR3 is CASSDSHTGPATEAFF. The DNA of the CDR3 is TGTGCCAGCAGTGACTCCCACACAGGGCCCGCCACTGAAGCTTTCTTT.

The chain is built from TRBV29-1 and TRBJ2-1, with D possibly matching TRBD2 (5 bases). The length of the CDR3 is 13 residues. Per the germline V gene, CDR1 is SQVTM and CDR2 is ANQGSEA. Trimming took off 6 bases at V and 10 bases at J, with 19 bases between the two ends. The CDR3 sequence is CSVVKSGRREQFF. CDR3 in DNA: TGCAGCGTGGTGAAAAGCGGCAGGAGAGAGCAGTTCTTC.